Following are 27 T cell receptor beta chains from one sample sequenced in a study of identical twins. TCRdb reprocessed the 5' RACE reads with MiXCR, giving one entry per CDR3 protein. The sample records approximately 590,000 distinct CDR3 sequences, around a tenth being singletons. These data were also reused for a study on yellow fever vaccine responses in identical twins.

Sample: PBMCs. The receptor source for this set is a woman younger than 30 in good health.

This clonotype appeared many times. V gene TRBV20-1 combines with J gene TRBJ2-3, with 13 bases identical to TRBD2. With V trimmed by 6 bases and J by 4 bases, 10 bases remained unmatched. CDR1 DFQATT and CDR2 SNEGSKA come from the germline V gene (reference sequence). The CDR3 loop spans 16 amino acids. The CDR3 protein is CSARGPLAGGPDTQYF. Written as DNA, the CDR3 is TGCAGTGCCAGGGGGCCACTAGCGGGAGGGCCAGATACGCAGTATTTT.

This clonotype was detected many times. The chain links TRBV25-1 to TRBJ2-1; 8 nucleotides align to TRBD2. Trimming at V came to 9 bases and at J to 0 bases, leaving 4 bases not matched to a gene. CDR1 MGHDK and CDR2 SYGVNS come from the germline V gene. CDR3 size: 14 residues. The CDR3 reads CASERELSYNEQFF. CDR3 DNA sequence: TGTGCCAGTGAGCGGGAGCTCTCCTACAATGAGCAGTTCTTC.

V usage is TRBV12-3 or TRBV12-4 and J usage is TRBJ2-1; TRBD2 might be the D (6 bases). The CDR3 totals 15 residues. V lost 6 bases and J 5 bases, leaving 17 bases between the germline ends. The CDR3 bases are TGTGCCAGCAGCTCACTTGAGCGGGCCAACAATGAGCAGTTCTTC. Translated, it gives CASSSLERANNEQFF.

The chain uses TRBV6-5 and TRBJ2-7; 11 positions agree with TRBD1. This CDR3 is 14 amino acids long. The junction had 2 bases not matched to a gene; V was cut back by 2 bases and J by 5 bases. CDR1 and CDR2 from the germline V gene are MNHEY and SVGAGI. The CDR3 DNA sequence: TGTGCCAGCAGTTACGCGGGACAGGGGGACGAGCAGTACTTC. It yields the protein CASSYAGQGDEQYF.

The chain employs TRBV24-1 and TRBJ2-3; TRBD2 matches 7 bases. The V gene end was trimmed by 4 bases and the J gene end by 0 bases; junction bases not matched to a gene: 6. Germline V gene sequence: CDR1 KGHDR, CDR2 SFDVKD. The CDR3 runs to 16 residues. CDR3 nucleotide sequence: TGTGCCACCAGTGACGAGCTAGCGGCCAGCACAGATACGCAGTATTTT. This sequence encodes CATSDELAASTDTQYF.

Points on this clonotype: A read error is possible here, since a much larger clone lies one base away. CDR3 amino acids: CASSMRNEQFF. Written as DNA, the CDR3 is TGTGCCAGCAGTATGAGGAATGAGCAGTTCTTC. The chain carries TRBV2 and TRBJ2-1; D call uncertain. The germline V and J ends were trimmed by 5 bases and 7 bases, with 6 bases remaining between them. The length of the CDR3 is 11 residues. CDR1 and CDR2 from the germline V gene are SNHLY and FYNNEI.

This clonotype was counted a single time. The chain has TRBV7-9 and TRBJ2-3; tentative D call: TRBD1 (6 bases). Germline assignment: CDR1 SEHNR and CDR2 FQNEAQ (reference sequence). V shed 5 bases and J shed 2 bases, with 11 bases lying between them. The CDR3 spans 14 residues. CDR3 loop: CASSPRDTTDTQYF. Written as DNA, the CDR3 is TGTGCCAGCAGCCCCAGGGACACCACAGATACGCAGTATTTT.

This clonotype was seen only a few times. V is TRBV2 and J is TRBJ2-1; maybe TRBD2 (7 bases). CDR1 and CDR2 from the germline V gene are SNHLY and FYNNEI. The V end lost 7 bases, the J end lost 3 bases, and 16 bases lay between the germline ends. The CDR3 covers 15 residues. The CDR3 DNA is TGTGCCAGCAAGGGGGGAGCGGGGAACTACAATGAGCAGTTCTTC. This codes for CASKGGAGNYNEQFF. Based on the CDR3 plus reference TRBV2 and TRBJ2-1, the full variable domain is EPEVTQTPSHQVTQMGQEVILRCVPISNHLYFYWYRQILGQKVEFLVSFYNNEISEKSEIFDDQFSVERPDGSNFTLKIRSTKLEDSAMYFCASKGGAGNYNEQFFGPGTRLTVL.

This clonotype was detected a few times. The chain employs TRBV7-9 and TRBJ2-5; tentatively, D is TRBD1 or TRBD2 (5 bases each). CDR1 SEHNR and CDR2 FQNEAQ come from the germline V gene (reference sequence). V was pared by 1 base and J by 4 bases, with 13 bases between. CDR3 length: 15 amino acids. CDR3 sequence reads: CASSLEPGPRETQYF. The CDR3, as DNA: TGTGCCAGCAGCTTAGAACCGGGACCAAGAGAGACCCAGTACTTC.

This chain joins TRBV4-3 and TRBJ2-1; D is unclear. V was pared by 0 bases and J by 9 bases, with 9 bases between. Germline V CDR1 and CDR2: LGHNA, YSLEER. The CDR3 is made up of 13 amino acids. The CDR3 DNA sequence: TGCGCCAGCAGCCAAGATAAACCGACTGAGCAGTTCTTC. It is translated as CASSQDKPTEQFF.

The gene calls are TRBV29-1 and TRBJ2-2; D is uncertain. CDR1 is SQVTM and CDR2 is ANQGSEA in the germline V gene. This CDR3 has 16 residues. V dropped 7 bases and J dropped 0 bases, with 18 bases sitting between them. CDR3 bases: TGCAGCGCCAGAACGGAAGACCTTCCGAACACCGGGGAGCTGTTTTTT. Translated, it gives CSARTEDLPNTGELFF.

This chain joins TRBV12-3 or TRBV12-4 and TRBJ2-7; 10 nucleotides line up with TRBD1. Unmatched junction bases numbered 6, after V lost 7 bases and J lost 6 bases. CDR3 size: 13 residues. CDR3 nucleotide sequence: TGTGCCAGCACGGGACAGGGGTTGGGCGAGCAGTACTTC. This translates into CASTGQGLGEQYF.

This clonotype was detected a few times. The gene calls are TRBV4-3 and TRBJ2-1; 8 bases align to TRBD2. V shed 0 bases, J shed 9 bases, and the junction held 4 bases outside the gene matches. This CDR3 comprises 14 residues. Germline V gene lookup returns CDR1 LGHNA and CDR2 YSLEER. The CDR3 reads CASSQDLGTSEQFF. The DNA of the CDR3 is TGCGCCAGCAGCCAAGACCTTGGGACTAGTGAGCAGTTCTTC.

The chain links TRBV28 to TRBJ2-1; perhaps TRBD2 as D (5 bases). The length of the CDR3 is 14 residues. The germline V and J ends were trimmed by 5 bases and 9 bases, with 17 bases remaining between them. Germline CDR1 reads MDHEN; CDR2 reads SYDVKM. CDR3 nucleotide sequence: TGTGCCAGCAGTGCCCTACCCGGCCGGGGTGAGCAGTTCTTC. Protein product: CASSALPGRGEQFF.

The gene calls are TRBV4-3 and TRBJ2-5; perhaps TRBD2 as D (6 bases). V shed 0 bases and J shed 5 bases, with 16 bases lying between them. Germline V gene sequence: CDR1 LGHNA, CDR2 YSLEER. The CDR3 runs to 16 residues. The CDR3 protein is CASSQDSREWGETQYF. The CDR3 bases are TGCGCCAGCAGCCAAGATTCGCGGGAATGGGGTGAGACCCAGTACTTC.

This clonotype was observed many times. The chain joins TRBV29-1 to TRBJ2-1; D possibly corresponds to TRBD1 (6 bases). The V end lost 8 bases, the J end lost 0 bases, and 20 bases lay between the germline ends. Germline V gene sequence: CDR1 SQVTM, CDR2 ANQGSEA. CDR3 length: 16 residues. CDR3 DNA: TGCAGCTCAAGGGCGGACAGAGGGGCCTCCTACAATGAGCAGTTCTTC. Translated, it gives CSSRADRGASYNEQFF.

This clonotype was recorded at least ten times. The genes are TRBV20-1 and TRBJ2-3, with D hard to call. This CDR3 region has 15 residues. Trimming shortened V by 1 base and J by 7 bases, and 18 bases separated the two germline ends. Germline CDR1 DFQATT, CDR2 SNEGSKA (reference sequence). The CDR3 sequence: CSARVETPGANTQYF. Written as DNA, the CDR3 is TGCAGTGCTAGAGTTGAGACGCCCGGCGCCAATACGCAGTATTTT.

This sequence joins TRBV7-6 and TRBJ2-2, with D possibly matching TRBD2 (6 bases). CDR3 length equals 15 residues. CDR1 is SGHVS, CDR2 FNYEAQ, per germline. With 7 bases removed from V and 9 bases from J, the gap between germline ends came to 21 bases. In nucleotides, the CDR3 is TGTGCCAGCACCCCCACCGGGGGAGACCACCGGGAGCTGTTTTTT. Translating it yields CASTPTGGDHRELFF.

The chain recombines TRBV7-2 with TRBJ2-7; D remains ambiguous. The germline CDR1 and CDR2 sequences are SGHTA and FQGNSA. This CDR3 comprises 16 residues. V was pared by 5 bases and J by 1 base, with 18 bases between. The DNA for the CDR3 is TGTGCCAGCAGCGCCCCCGGACGGACGATTTCCTACGAGCAGTACTTC. It codes for CASSAPGRTISYEQYF.

This clonotype was seen many times. CDR3 bases: TGCGCCAGCAGCTTGCAGACGGGATCTAGCGCAGATACGCAGTATTTT. Amino acid sequence: CASSLQTGSSADTQYF. This chain uses TRBV5-1 with TRBJ2-3; TRBD2 is a possible D gene (6 bases). V was cut by 1 base and J by 4 bases, with 16 bases left in between. This CDR3 comprises 16 residues. The V gene's germline CDR1 is SGHRS and CDR2 YFSETQ.

The DNA for the CDR3 is TGTGCCAGCAGTCCAAGGACAGGTCAAAGCTACAATGAGCAGTTCTTC. Encoded protein: CASSPRTGQSYNEQFF. V usage is TRBV12-3 or TRBV12-4 and J usage is TRBJ2-1; TRBD1 aligns across 7 bases. The trim removed 5 bases at V and 3 bases at J, leaving 10 bases unmatched. CDR3 size: 16 residues.

Notes on this clonotype: This clone may be a read error of a much larger clone one base away. J is TRBJ2-7 and V is TRBV5-5; D remains ambiguous. The CDR3 spans 15 residues. CDR1 is SGHKS, CDR2 YYEKEE, per germline (reference sequence). CDR3 region: CASSDRGELSYEQCF. In DNA, the CDR3 is TGTGCCAGCAGCGACCGAGGTGAACTCTCCTACGAGCAGTGCTTC.

This clonotype has at least ten counts. The chain carries TRBV20-1 and TRBJ2-4; unclear D gene. The CDR3 is made up of 12 amino acids. Per the germline V gene, CDR1 is DFQATT and CDR2 is SNEGSKA (reference sequence). Trimming cost V 3 bases and J 15 bases, with 18 bases left between them. In nucleotides, the CDR3 is TGCAGTGCTAGCGCCCCGGCCAGAAATTGGTACTTC. This sequence encodes CSASAPARNWYF.

This clonotype was recorded at least ten times. V gene TRBV10-2 combines with J gene TRBJ2-2; D might be TRBD2 (6 bases). V lost 6 bases, J lost 3 bases, and 14 bases lay in between. CDR3 size: 15 residues. Looked up from germline, CDR1 is WSHSY and CDR2 is SAAADI. The CDR3 loop is CASRHGGIDTGELFF. The CDR3 DNA is TGCGCCAGCAGACATGGCGGGATAGACACCGGGGAGCTGTTTTTT.

This clonotype occurred many times. The genes are TRBV15 and TRBJ2-5; D not resolved. V was clipped by 0 bases and J by 1 base, with 9 bases between them. Germline V gene data show CDR1 as LNHNV and CDR2 as YYDKDF (reference sequence). This CDR3 spans 15 amino acids. DNA of the CDR3: TGTGCCACCAGCAGAGATCGGTCAGCCCAAGAGACCCAGTACTTC. This translates into CATSRDRSAQETQYF.

The sample holds many counts of this clonotype. The junction departs from germline at one end; a sequencing error may be responsible. The rearrangement links TRBV7-2 to TRBJ2-2, with D maybe TRBD2 (6 bases). CDR1 is SGHTA and CDR2 is FQGNSA in the germline V gene. The CDR3 is 13 amino acids. The CDR3 spells CASSYTTSGRGIF. The CDR3 nucleotides are TGTGCCAGCAGTTACACGACCTCGGGACGCGGGATTTTT.

This clonotype was found many times. The chain couples TRBV7-9 to TRBJ1-2; D is unclear. The CDR3 is 16 residues long. Trimming removed 4 bases at V and 0 bases at J, with 15 bases between. Germline V gene sequence: CDR1 SEHNR, CDR2 FQNEAQ (reference sequence). CDR3 nucleotide sequence: TGTGCCAGCAGCTCCTCCGTGAGCCAAGCTAACTATGGCTACACCTTC. It encodes CASSSSVSQANYGYTF.